This T cell receptor (beta chain) was sequenced in a study of T-cell reconstitution after alpha-beta-depleted transplantation in children. Study observations and caveats: Several hundred expanded graft clones reportedly supplied alpha-beta T cells about two months after transplant.

This clonotype came up a few times. Its antigen remains unknown. The V and J ends lost 7 bases and 2 bases respectively, with 24 bases between them. The CDR3 is 18 residues long. CDR1 is LNHDA and CDR2 is SQIVND in the germline V gene (reference sequence). The authors prepared the TCRbeta library with unique molecular identifiers. From the PCR reads, TCRdb called clonotypes with MiXCR, one entry per CDR3 protein. In the table there are 700,000 to 950,000 distinct CDR3 sequences, 15% to 20% of which are singletons. The material sequenced was PBMCs, mostly from graft donor cells, taken 360 days after TCRalphabeta/CD19-depleted stem cell transplant. This sequence originates from a male patient younger than 18 who had a stem cell transplant for acute lymphoblastic leukemia, so the T cells may come from the graft donor. The V and J genes are TRBV19 and TRBJ1-5, with D possibly matching TRBD1 (5 bases). The CDR3 here is CASTTGTTRVLGNQPQHF. DNA for the CDR3: TGTGCCAGTACCACGGGGACCACACGGGTTCTTGGCAATCAGCCCCAGCATTTT. Complete variable domain (other parts from reference TRBV19 and TRBJ1-5): DGGITQSPKYLFRKEGQNVTLSCEQNLNHDAMYWYRQDPGQGLRLIYYSQIVNDFQKGDIAEGYSVSREKKESFPLTVTSAQKNPTAFYLCASTTGTTRVLGNQPQHFGDGTRLSIL.